The 20 T cell receptor beta chains given below trace back to one sample, sequenced in a study of memory CD4+ T cells and cytomegalovirus serostatus. Clones were sequenced by immunoSEQ multiplex PCR, and TCRdb holds only the in-frame ones, with some missing. This table has some 60,000 clones, about three quarters appearing once. The sort gate was single viable CD3+CD4+CD8-CD45RO+ cells for memory CD4+ T cells. Specimen: memory CD4+ T cells from blood. All receptors derive from an adult in good health and CMV-seronegative.

The gene calls are TRBV19 and TRBJ2-2, with D unresolved. Germline-derived CDR1 and CDR2 are LNHDA and SQIVND (reference sequence). With 3 bases removed from V and 5 bases from J, the gap between germline ends came to 4 bases. CDR3 length: 12 residues. As DNA, the CDR3 is TGTGCCAGTAGTATTCTTACCGGGGAGCTGTTTTTT. Its protein product is CASSILTGELFF.

The chain joins TRBV10-1 to TRBJ1-2; D remains ambiguous. V lost 10 bases and J lost 3, with 12 bases in between. Germline lookup yields CDR1 WNHNN and CDR2 SYGVQD (reference sequence). This CDR3 contains 12 residues. The CDR3 nucleotides are TGCGCCACCATCGGCCTCCACTATGGCTACACCTTC. Its translation: CATIGLHYGYTF.

V usage is TRBV7-2 and J usage is TRBJ2-1; 10 bases are a match to TRBD1. Trimming at V came to 2 bases and at J to 6 bases, leaving 7 bases not matched to a gene. Germline V gives CDR1 SGHTA, CDR2 FQGNSA. The CDR3 runs 16 residues. The CDR3 loop is CASSLRGGTGVNEQFF. The CDR3 DNA sequence: TGTGCCAGCAGCTTAAGAGGGGGGACAGGGGTCAATGAGCAGTTCTTC.

This chain connects TRBV7-2 to TRBJ1-3; D remains ambiguous. The ends were cut back, 1 base at V and 4 bases at J, with 5 bases in the middle. Germline CDR1 SGHTA, CDR2 FQGNSA. This CDR3 contains 13 residues. CDR3 protein: CASSLVEGNTIYF. Here the CDR3 DNA reads TGTGCCAGCAGCTTAGTCGAGGGAAACACCATATATTTT.

The chain carries TRBV5-6 and TRBJ1-1, with 7 bases aligning to TRBD1. Germline V CDR1 and CDR2: SGHDT, YYEEEE. This CDR3 has 13 residues. V shed 6 bases, J shed 4 bases, and the junction held 6 bases outside the gene matches. The CDR3 reads CASILNRGTEAFF. Here the CDR3 DNA reads TGTGCCAGCATCTTAAACAGGGGCACTGAAGCTTTCTTT.

The rearrangement uses TRBV4-1 and TRBJ1-4; D may be TRBD1 (5 bases). Per germline, CDR1 MGHRA and CDR2 YSYEKL. Deletions cut 4 bases from V and 5 bases from J, with 14 bases between. The CDR3 contains 15 residues. The CDR3 DNA follows: TGCGCCAGCAGCCTTACAGCCCGGGGGAATGAAAAACTGTTTTTT. Protein: CASSLTARGNEKLFF.

The DNA for the CDR3 is TGCAGTGCTAGTCAGGGGCCTCCCATATATTTT. This gives the protein CSASQGPPIYF. The chain uses TRBV20-1 and TRBJ1-3; D might be TRBD1 (6 bases). Germline assignment: CDR1 DFQATT and CDR2 SNEGSKA (reference sequence). The ends were cut back, 3 bases at V and 11 bases at J, with 11 bases in the middle. The CDR3 has 11 residues.

This clone was recorded only once. The chain couples TRBV11-3 to TRBJ2-7, with D possibly being TRBD1 (7 bases). Germline V lookup: CDR1 SGHNT, CDR2 YENEEA. Between the trimmed V and J ends, which lost 5 bases and 0 bases, there was a span of 11 bases. CDR3 size: 14 residues. The CDR3, as DNA: TGTGCCAGCAGCGGAGGGGGCAACTCCTACGAGCAGTACTTC. This codes for CASSGGGNSYEQYF.

CDR3 amino acids: CASSHKGLNEKLFF. DNA for the CDR3: TGTGCCAGCAGTCATAAGGGCCTTAATGAAAAACTGTTTTTT. The chain joins TRBV6-6 to TRBJ1-4, with no clear D. V was pared by 5 bases and J by 4 bases, with 11 bases between. The germline CDR1 and CDR2 sequences are MNHNY and SVGAGI (reference sequence). The CDR3 runs 14 residues.

For this clone: The junction and the germline gene differ at one end; a read error may be behind it. V usage is TRBV7-7 and J usage is TRBJ1-3; the match to TRBD1 covers 7 bases. The germline CDR1 and CDR2 sequences are SSHAT and FNYEAQ (reference sequence). The CDR3 is 15 residues long. In DNA, the CDR3 is TGTGCTAGCAGCCCGATGACAGGGTCCGGAAACACCATATATTTT. Its protein product is CASSPMTGSGNTIYF.

The chain links TRBV27 to TRBJ2-3, with TRBD2 identical over 11 bases. V dropped 6 bases and J dropped 0; count of bases not matched to a gene: 5. Germline CDR1 is MNHEY and CDR2 is SMNVEV (reference sequence). This CDR3 has 16 residues. The CDR3: CASRKLAGASTDTQYF. CDR3 sequence (DNA): TGTGCCAGCAGGAAACTAGCGGGGGCTAGCACAGATACGCAGTATTTT.

The genes are TRBV5-5 and TRBJ2-3; no reliable D call. CDR3 length: 16 amino acids. From germline, CDR1 is SGHKS and CDR2 YYEKEE (reference sequence). The V and J ends lost 4 bases and 3 bases respectively, with 18 bases between them. In DNA, the CDR3 is TGTGCCAGCAGCCAAGTCACCAATTATAAAACAGATACGCAGTATTTT. It specifies CASSQVTNYKTDTQYF.

V usage is TRBV7-9 and J usage is TRBJ1-2; TRBD1 might be the D (6 bases). V was cut by 6 bases and J by 3 bases, with 14 bases left in between. Germline V lookup: CDR1 SEHNR, CDR2 FQNEAQ (reference sequence). The CDR3 covers 14 residues. The CDR3 nucleotides are TGTGCCAGCAGTAGGGACATCCGATACTATGGCTACACCTTC. The encoded protein is CASSRDIRYYGYTF.

The chain is built from TRBV5-8 and TRBJ2-1; D is ambiguous. V dropped 0 bases and J dropped 0 bases, with 7 bases sitting between them. Germline V gene sequence: CDR1 SGHTS, CDR2 YDEGEE. This CDR3 is 15 amino acids long. The CDR3 bases are TGTGCCAGCAGCTTGGGGGCTTCCTCCTACAATGAGCAGTTCTTC. Translation gives CASSLGASSYNEQFF.

This clone was seen a handful of times. This chain links TRBV4-1 with TRBJ1-3; 7 bases are a match to TRBD1. The germline CDR1 and CDR2 sequences are MGHRA and YSYEKL. This CDR3 has 16 residues. J was trimmed by 2 bases and V by 0 bases; bases with no gene match: 4. This chain's CDR3 is CASSQDGQGAGNTIYF. The CDR3 region has the DNA TGCGCCAGCAGCCAAGATGGGCAGGGGGCTGGAAACACCATATATTTT.

This clone was detected a few times. J is TRBJ1-1 and V is TRBV18; no reliable D call. Trimming cost V 6 bases and J 0 bases, with 11 bases left between them. The CDR3 contains 14 residues. Germline values: CDR1 KGHSH, CDR2 LQKENI. The CDR3 loop reads CASSDFSLNTEAFF. CDR3 coding DNA: TGTGCCAGCTCGGATTTCAGCCTGAACACTGAAGCTTTCTTT.

This clone came up once. DNA for the CDR3: TGTGCCAGCAGTTCCCTCGGACACGATCCCTACGAGCAGTACTTC. It encodes CASSSLGHDPYEQYF. The rearrangement links TRBV6-5 to TRBJ2-7; D is possibly TRBD1 (5 bases). The CDR3 is 15 residues long. V was trimmed by 4 bases and J by 2 bases, leaving 15 bases between them. CDR1 is MNHEY, CDR2 SVGAGI, per germline.

This chain uses TRBV9 with TRBJ2-1; D may be TRBD2 (6 bases). This CDR3 is 16 amino acids long. Trimming took off 3 bases at V and 0 bases at J, with 13 bases between the two ends. The germline V gene encodes CDR1 SGDLS and CDR2 YYNGEE. The CDR3 DNA sequence: TGTGCCAGCAGCGCGCCACTAGCCCTCTCCTACAATGAGCAGTTCTTC. As protein: CASSAPLALSYNEQFF.

This clone was recorded once. The chain links TRBV25-1 to TRBJ1-3; TRBD1 is a possible D gene (5 bases). The germline V gene encodes CDR1 MGHDK and CDR2 SYGVNS. This CDR3 comprises 14 residues. Trimming left V 1 base short and J 1 base short, with 5 bases between. The CDR3 protein is CASSESGSGNTIYF. The CDR3 nucleotides are TGTGCCAGCAGTGAATCAGGGTCTGGAAACACCATATATTTT.

Here the CDR3 DNA reads TGTGCCAGCTCACCAAGGGCCGGGACAGGGGGAATTCAGCCCCAGCATTTT. Residues: CASSPRAGTGGIQPQHF. This sequence joins TRBV18 and TRBJ1-5; 11 bases are shared with TRBD1. J was trimmed by 6 bases and V by 2 bases; bases with no gene match: 9. Per germline, CDR1 KGHSH and CDR2 LQKENI. CDR3 size: 17 residues.